This T cell receptor (beta chain) stems from a study of T cells in Graves' hyperthyroidism and ophthalmopathy (dated by TCRdb to the late 2010s). About the study as a whole: To identify distinguishing TCR V-J signatures, a discovery cohort of about 100 patients was used, comprising 43 with Graves' ophthalmopathy and 55 to 65 with stable Graves' hyperthyroidism. An independent validation cohort of around 19 hyperthyroidism patients and approximately 17 patients who later progressed to ophthalmopathy tested prospective prediction of ophthalmopathy. The 95 to 100 discovery patients were randomly divided into training and test sets at a 7:3 ratio. In addition, the study compared T-cell repertoires in thyroid tissue and in blood from roughly six Graves' hyperthyroidism patients. After sampling, hyperthyroidism patients received methimazole starting at 30 mg daily, and ophthalmopathy patients received high-dose intravenous methylprednisolone. The paper reports TCR Vbeta CDR3 sequencing of approximately 140 peripheral blood samples: around 45 ophthalmopathy, 75 to 80 hyperthyroidism and around 17 progressor patients.

The CDR3 has 15 amino acids, counting the end cysteine and phenylalanine. Kept here is only the CDR3 DNA, which spans 45 bases and is read in frame from base 1. V is pruned by 6 bases and J by 5 bases, leaving 11 bases of the junction without a gene match. Reading the germline V gene (reference sequence) gives CDR1 DFQATT and CDR2 SNEGSKA. Many counts were recorded for this clonotype. Its cognate antigen has yet to be identified. Base-call qualities are not available, and no considerably larger clone is one nucleotide away. On the study overall, not on this receptor specifically: In cross-validation, a model built on a 13 V-J signature told ophthalmopathy apart from stable hyperthyroidism with 85% to 90% sensitivity and around 81% specificity, and in testing the same model reached 80%/75%. No statistical method was used to fix the sample size in advance, and group allocation was not hidden from the investigators. In validation, the model predicted progression to ophthalmopathy with over 65% sensitivity and 72% to 75% specificity, a median of about 6.7 months before onset. Most expanded thyroid clonotypes (frequency above 0.001) were also detected in blood, a finding suggesting that blood repertoires may reflect thyroid immune responses.

The TCR beta CDR3 regions were amplified from RNA transcripts. The TCR CDR3 was subjected to a first round of RT-PCR using the HTBI primer set and the Qiagen OneStep RT-PCR kit. A second multiplex PCR round built the libraries, followed by size selection and purification. Paired-end sequencing of the libraries was performed with 100 bp reads on an Illumina HiSeq2000. As for the authors' bioinformatics: SOAPnuke was used to process the raw data, throwing out any read that contained adapters or uncalled bases, had a mean Phred below 15, or lacked an exact constant-primer or identifier match. COPE v1.2.5 was used to merge high-quality paired reads, and clonotypes were defined as unique nucleotide sequences. Clonotypes were aligned to IMGT TRBV, TRBD and TRBJ reference segments using MiTCR v1.1. Analysis was restricted to V-J combinations with a frequency above 0.0001, which covered roughly 99% of repertoires. A TCS score was defined as the ratio between F50 (clonal expansion) and ExV (chaos), using BLOSUM62-based TCRdist between CDR3 peptides within each V-J. Welch's t-statistics and random forest reduced around 510 V-J features to 10 to 15, which were used in a naive Bayes classifier (R e1071). Thyroid-blood repertoire similarity was quantified with the Morisita-Horn index. In TCRdb, the public reads were trimmed at Q25 with fastp and aligned with MiXCR, with productive beta chains retained. Records with the same CDR3 protein are collapsed into one entry carrying the most frequent genes and DNA. The V and J calls here are based on TCRdb, not the publication. Counted in this sample were a few hundred thousand distinct CDR3 sequences; over 35% of them appeared once. The ten largest clones take up about two fifths of the sample.

The study excluded patients with uncontrolled infections, other autoimmune diseases, pregnancy or lactation. Diagnoses were based on clinical symptoms, serum thyroxine and TRAb, thyroid ultrasound and orbital computed tomography. Trizol reagent was used to extract total RNA, and RNA quality was then checked on an Agilent 2100 Bioanalyzer. The material sequenced was peripheral blood or thyroid tissue (not recorded which). The sequence was collected from an adult woman with Graves' disease, either hyperthyroidism or ophthalmopathy (not recorded which). This sequence uses TRBV20-1 and TRBJ2-3, and TRBD2 aligns with 10 junction nucleotides. CDR3 reads: CSAHAGTSAIDTQYF. The DNA reads TGCAGTGCACACGCCGGGACTAGCGCGATAGATACGCAGTATTTT.